The subject of this entry is one TCR beta chain. The sample is drawn from a study of blood T cell repertoires in COVID-19. At the level of the study: Samples came from the United States, Italy and Spain, spanning acute and convalescent COVID-19. T cells, B-cell-depleted T cells, or PBMCs provided the cDNA or gDNA that served as material.

The germline CDR1 and CDR2 sequences are GTSNPN and SVGIG (reference sequence). Trimming cost V 1 base and J 7 bases, with 10 bases left between them. The CDR3 covers 12 residues. Authors' methods: Quantification of nucleated cells was approximated via reference gene primer amplification. Data came from immunoSEQ multiplex PCR; TCRdb stores just in-frame clones and leaves some out. The DNA gave D and trimming, while V, J and clone size come from that table. The data contain about 140,000 clones, 85% of them singletons. The specimen sequenced was peripheral blood. This chain uses TRBV30 with TRBJ1-2; D may be TRBD1 (5 bases). The receptor's source is a man aged 45-65 years with acute or convalescent COVID-19. This CDR3 reads CAWSEQGGGYTF. The CDR3 DNA sequence: TGTGCCTGGAGTGAGCAGGGTGGTGGCTACACCTTC.